Below are 12 T cell receptor beta chains sequenced from a single sample in a study of cytotoxic CD8 clonotypes in ibrutinib-treated CLL. The protocol was immunoSEQ multiplex PCR, while the TCRdb copy is restricted to in-frame clones and leaves out a portion. The top ten hold roughly 5% of the sample, which has fewer than 100,000 clones, roughly 80% seen once. The input for sequencing was PBMCs, taken after 12 months of ibrutinib treatment. The receptors derive from a human donor with chronic lymphocytic leukemia.

The gene calls are TRBV2 and TRBJ1-1; D gene ambiguous. Per the germline V gene, CDR1 is SNHLY and CDR2 is FYNNEI. V shed 6 bases and J shed 4 bases, with 15 bases lying between them. This CDR3 contains 14 residues. Here the CDR3 reads CASRIGTRVTEAFF. CDR3 bases: TGTGCCAGCAGGATAGGAACAAGGGTCACTGAAGCTTTCTTT.

The chain recombines TRBV6-5 with TRBJ2-4, with 8 bases fitting TRBD2. The germline gives CDR1 MNHEY, CDR2 SVGAGI. The CDR3 has 13 residues. V gave up 7 bases and J gave up 9 bases; unmatched junction bases: 8. CDR3 sequence (DNA): TGTGCCAGCACCGTCCGGGGGGGCAGCATTCAGTACTTC. Translated, it gives CASTVRGGSIQYF.

This chain connects TRBV7-2 to TRBJ2-1; perhaps TRBD2 as D (6 bases). V gave up 4 bases and J gave up 9 bases, with 13 bases separating them. Per germline, CDR1 SGHTA and CDR2 FQGNSA. The CDR3 is made up of 13 amino acids. The DNA for the CDR3 is TGTGCCAGCAGCTCTACCTGGGGAGGTGAGCAGTTCTTC. Translated, it gives CASSSTWGGEQFF.

The chain employs TRBV5-1 and TRBJ1-4, with no clear D. Germline CDR1 is SGHRS and CDR2 is YFSETQ. Trimming shortened V by 1 base and J by 0 bases, and 4 bases separated the two germline ends. This CDR3 has 14 residues. The CDR3 DNA is TGCGCCAGCAGCTTGTCTACAACTAATGAAAAACTGTTTTTT. Protein: CASSLSTTNEKLFF.

The CDR3 reads CSVAAGPYEQYF. Here the CDR3 DNA reads TGCAGCGTTGCCGCGGGACCCTACGAGCAGTACTTC. V is TRBV29-1 and J is TRBJ2-7; D possibly corresponds to TRBD2 (6 bases). The V end was cut by 4 bases, the J end by 2 bases, with 9 bases between. This CDR3 spans 12 amino acids. Germline CDR1 and CDR2: SQVTM and ANQGSEA.

This chain uses TRBV20-1 with TRBJ1-1, with 8 bases matching TRBD1. Germline-derived CDR1 and CDR2 are DFQATT and SNEGSKA (reference sequence). The length of the CDR3 is 11 residues. V trimming: 3 bases; J trimming: 8 bases; junction bases outside the gene matches: 2. As DNA, the CDR3 is TGCAGTGCTAGGCGGACAGGGGAAGCTTTCTTT. Translated: CSARRTGEAFF.

V usage is TRBV6-5 and J usage is TRBJ2-1; D possibly corresponds to TRBD1 (6 bases). The CDR3 spans 15 residues. CDR1 is MNHEY, CDR2 SVGAGI, per germline. Trimming removed 2 bases at V and 4 bases at J, with 12 bases between. The chain's CDR3 is CASSYGRGLYNEQFF. CDR3 bases: TGTGCCAGCAGTTACGGCAGGGGCCTTTACAATGAGCAGTTCTTC.

The genes are TRBV7-2 and TRBJ2-7; tentative D call: TRBD1 (5 bases). CDR3 length equals 15 residues. The germline gives CDR1 SGHTA, CDR2 FQGNSA. V was shortened by 5 bases and J by 2 bases, with 16 bases between the two germline ends. CDR3 residues: CASSKRQPSPYEQYF. The CDR3 nucleotides are TGTGCCAGCAGCAAAAGACAGCCTTCCCCCTACGAGCAGTACTTC.

The V and J genes are TRBV7-6 and TRBJ1-5; 10 bases align to TRBD1. Germline values: CDR1 SGHVS, CDR2 FNYEAQ. With 5 bases clipped from V and 6 bases from J, the junction kept 13 bases outside the gene matches. The CDR3 sequence is 17 residues long. CDR3 protein: CASSPLGQGPIVQPQHF. The CDR3 coding sequence is TGTGCCAGCAGCCCCCTGGGACAGGGGCCGATTGTTCAGCCCCAGCATTTT.

The gene calls are TRBV11-2 and TRBJ2-2, with D perhaps TRBD2 (5 bases). Germline lookup yields CDR1 SGHAT and CDR2 FQNNGV. The CDR3 has 14 residues. Trimming took off 4 bases at V and 5 bases at J, with 11 bases between the two ends. CDR3 protein: CASSSGILTGELFF. For the CDR3, the DNA is TGTGCCAGCAGCTCGGGGATCTTGACCGGGGAGCTGTTTTTT.

This clone has a single count. The rearrangement uses TRBV4-2 and TRBJ2-7; D remains ambiguous. Deletions cut 0 bases from V and 4 bases from J, with 4 bases between. The CDR3 totals 12 residues. Germline assignment: CDR1 LGHNA and CDR2 YNFKEQ. The CDR3 spells CASSQEGYEQYF. CDR3 DNA sequence: TGTGCCAGCAGCCAAGAGGGGTACGAGCAGTACTTC.

On this clone itself: Other DNA sequences in the same sample also yield this CDR3. This chain joins TRBV18 and TRBJ2-7; 7 bases line up with TRBD1. After removal of 2 bases from V and 0 bases from J, the junction contained 4 bases not matched to a gene. Germline values: CDR1 KGHSH, CDR2 LQKENI. This CDR3 has 15 residues. CDR3 protein: CASSPGTASSYEQYF. CDR3 nucleotide sequence: TGTGCCAGCTCACCAGGGACAGCTAGCTCCTACGAGCAGTACTTC. The full variable domain, rest sourced from reference TRBV18 and TRBJ2-7, is NAGVMQNPRHLVRRRGQEARLRCSPMKGHSHVYWYRQLPEEGLKFMVYLQKENIIDESGMPKERFSAEFPKEGPSILRIQQVVRGDSAAYFCASSPGTASSYEQYFGPGTRLTVT.